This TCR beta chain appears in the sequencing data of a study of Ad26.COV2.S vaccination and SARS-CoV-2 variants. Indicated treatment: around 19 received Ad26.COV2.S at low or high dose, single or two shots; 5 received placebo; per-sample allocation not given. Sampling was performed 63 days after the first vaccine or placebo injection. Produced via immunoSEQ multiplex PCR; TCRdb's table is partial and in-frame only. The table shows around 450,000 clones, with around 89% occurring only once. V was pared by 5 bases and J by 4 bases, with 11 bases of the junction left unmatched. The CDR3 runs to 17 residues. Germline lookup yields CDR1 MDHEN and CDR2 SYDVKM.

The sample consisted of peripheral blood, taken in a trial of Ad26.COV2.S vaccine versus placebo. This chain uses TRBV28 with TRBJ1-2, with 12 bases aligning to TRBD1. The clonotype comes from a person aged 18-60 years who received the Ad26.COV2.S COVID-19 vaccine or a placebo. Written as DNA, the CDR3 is TGTGCCAGCAGTCCCCACGGGACAGGGGGCGATAGCTATGGCTACACCTTC. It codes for CASSPHGTGGDSYGYTF.